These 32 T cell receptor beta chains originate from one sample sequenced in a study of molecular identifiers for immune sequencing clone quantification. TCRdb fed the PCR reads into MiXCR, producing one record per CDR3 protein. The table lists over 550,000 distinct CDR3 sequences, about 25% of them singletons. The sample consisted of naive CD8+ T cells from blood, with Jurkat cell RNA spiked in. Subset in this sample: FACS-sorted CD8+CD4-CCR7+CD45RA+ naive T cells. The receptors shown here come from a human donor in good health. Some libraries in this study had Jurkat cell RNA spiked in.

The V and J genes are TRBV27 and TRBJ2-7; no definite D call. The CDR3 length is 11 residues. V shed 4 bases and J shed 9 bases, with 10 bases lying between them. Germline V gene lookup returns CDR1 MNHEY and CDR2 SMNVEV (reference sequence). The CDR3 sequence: CASSSSLGQYF. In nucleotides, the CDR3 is TGTGCCAGCAGTTCAAGTCTCGGGCAGTACTTC.

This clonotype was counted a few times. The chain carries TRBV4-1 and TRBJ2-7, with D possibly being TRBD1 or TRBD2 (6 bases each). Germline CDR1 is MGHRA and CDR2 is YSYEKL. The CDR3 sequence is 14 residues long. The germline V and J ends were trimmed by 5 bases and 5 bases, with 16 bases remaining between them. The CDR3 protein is CASSSGMGGDEQYF. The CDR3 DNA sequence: TGCGCCAGCAGCTCAGGGATGGGGGGCGACGAGCAGTACTTC.

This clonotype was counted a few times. CDR3 nucleotide sequence: TGTGCCAGCAGTTCCCGGACAGGGAATACTGAAGCTTTCTTT. This sequence encodes CASSSRTGNTEAFF. This chain connects TRBV28 to TRBJ1-1; 8 bases match TRBD1. Trimming removed 4 bases from V and 5 bases from J; junction bases left unmatched: 6. The CDR3 is made up of 14 amino acids. Germline CDR1 and CDR2: MDHEN and SYDVKM.

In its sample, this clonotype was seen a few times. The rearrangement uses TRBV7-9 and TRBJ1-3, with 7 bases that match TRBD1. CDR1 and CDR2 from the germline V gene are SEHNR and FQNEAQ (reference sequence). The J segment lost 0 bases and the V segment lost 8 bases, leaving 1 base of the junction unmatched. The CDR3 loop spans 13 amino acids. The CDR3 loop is CASGTASGNTIYF. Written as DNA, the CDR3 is TGTGCCAGCGGGACAGCCTCTGGAAACACCATATATTTT.

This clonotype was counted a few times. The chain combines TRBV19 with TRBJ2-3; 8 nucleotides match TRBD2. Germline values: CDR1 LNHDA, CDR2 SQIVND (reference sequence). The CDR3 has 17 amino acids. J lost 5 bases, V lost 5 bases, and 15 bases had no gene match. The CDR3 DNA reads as TGTGCCAGTAGTTCCGGACTAGCTCAGTTTTATAGAGATACGCAGTATTTT. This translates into CASSSGLAQFYRDTQYF.

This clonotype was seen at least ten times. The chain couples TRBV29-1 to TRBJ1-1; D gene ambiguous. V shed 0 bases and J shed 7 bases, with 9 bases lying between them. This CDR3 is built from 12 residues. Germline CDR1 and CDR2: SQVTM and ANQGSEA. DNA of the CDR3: TGCAGCGTTGAAGATTGGGCAGGTGAAGCTTTCTTT. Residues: CSVEDWAGEAFF.

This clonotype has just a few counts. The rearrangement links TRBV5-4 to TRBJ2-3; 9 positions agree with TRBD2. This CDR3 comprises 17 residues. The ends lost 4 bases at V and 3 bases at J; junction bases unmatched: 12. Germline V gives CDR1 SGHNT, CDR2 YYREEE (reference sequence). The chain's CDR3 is CASSLWRGGVGTDTQYF. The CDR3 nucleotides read TGTGCCAGCAGCCTCTGGCGGGGGGGCGTAGGGACAGATACGCAGTATTTT.

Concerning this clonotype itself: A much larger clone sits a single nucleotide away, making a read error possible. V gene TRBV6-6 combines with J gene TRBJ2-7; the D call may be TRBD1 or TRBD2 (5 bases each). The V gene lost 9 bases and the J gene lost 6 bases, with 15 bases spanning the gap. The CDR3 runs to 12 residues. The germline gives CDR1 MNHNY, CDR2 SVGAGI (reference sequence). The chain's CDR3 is CASNGYGAEQYF. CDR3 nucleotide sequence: TGTGCCAGTAATGGTTACGGGGCCGAGCAGTACTTC.

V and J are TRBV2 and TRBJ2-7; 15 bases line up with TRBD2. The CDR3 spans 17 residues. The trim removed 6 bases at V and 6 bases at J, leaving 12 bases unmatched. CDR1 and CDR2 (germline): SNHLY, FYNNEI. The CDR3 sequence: CASSAWGTSGGNIEQYF. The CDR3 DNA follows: TGTGCCAGCAGCGCCTGGGGGACTAGCGGGGGGAATATCGAGCAGTACTTC. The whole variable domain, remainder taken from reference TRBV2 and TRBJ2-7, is EPEVTQTPSHQVTQMGQEVILRCVPISNHLYFYWYRQILGQKVEFLVSFYNNEISEKSEIFDDQFSVERPDGSNFTLKIRSTKLEDSAMYFCASSAWGTSGGNIEQYFGPGTRLTVT.

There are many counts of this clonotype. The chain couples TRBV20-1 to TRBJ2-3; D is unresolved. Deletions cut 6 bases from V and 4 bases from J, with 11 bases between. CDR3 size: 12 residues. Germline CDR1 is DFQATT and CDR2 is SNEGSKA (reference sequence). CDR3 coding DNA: TGCAGTGCGATTAGCTCCGCAGATACGCAGTATTTT. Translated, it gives CSAISSADTQYF.

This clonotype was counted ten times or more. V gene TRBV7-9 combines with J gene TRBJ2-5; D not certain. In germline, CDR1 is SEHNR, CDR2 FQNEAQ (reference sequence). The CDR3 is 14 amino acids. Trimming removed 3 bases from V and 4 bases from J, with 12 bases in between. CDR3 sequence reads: CASSFGVSPETQYF. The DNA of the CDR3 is TGTGCCAGCAGCTTTGGGGTATCTCCAGAGACCCAGTACTTC.

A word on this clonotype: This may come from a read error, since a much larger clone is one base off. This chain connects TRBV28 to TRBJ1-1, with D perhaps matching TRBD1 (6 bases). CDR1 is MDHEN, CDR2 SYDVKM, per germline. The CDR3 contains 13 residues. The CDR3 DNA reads TGTGCCAGCAGACAAACAGGGAACACTGGAGCTTTCTTT. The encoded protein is CASRQTGNTGAFF.

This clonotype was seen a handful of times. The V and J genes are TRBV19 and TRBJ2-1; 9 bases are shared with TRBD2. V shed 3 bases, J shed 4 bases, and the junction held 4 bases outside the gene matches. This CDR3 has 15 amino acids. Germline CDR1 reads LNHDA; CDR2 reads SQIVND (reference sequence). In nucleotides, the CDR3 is TGTGCCAGTAGTATGACTAGCGGACCGTACAATGAGCAGTTCTTC. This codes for CASSMTSGPYNEQFF.

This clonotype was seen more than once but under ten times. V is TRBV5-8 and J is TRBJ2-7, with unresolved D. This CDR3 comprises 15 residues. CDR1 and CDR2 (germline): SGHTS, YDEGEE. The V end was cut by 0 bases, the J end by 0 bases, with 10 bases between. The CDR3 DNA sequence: TGTGCCAGCAGCTTGGGCGTAGGGATCTCCTACGAGCAGTACTTC. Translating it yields CASSLGVGISYEQYF.

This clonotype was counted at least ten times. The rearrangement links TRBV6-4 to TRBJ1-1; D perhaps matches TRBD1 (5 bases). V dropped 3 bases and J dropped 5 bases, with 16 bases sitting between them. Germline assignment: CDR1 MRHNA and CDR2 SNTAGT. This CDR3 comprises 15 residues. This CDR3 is CASSEDWGPGTEAFF. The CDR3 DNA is TGTGCCAGCAGTGAGGATTGGGGCCCGGGGACTGAAGCTTTCTTT.

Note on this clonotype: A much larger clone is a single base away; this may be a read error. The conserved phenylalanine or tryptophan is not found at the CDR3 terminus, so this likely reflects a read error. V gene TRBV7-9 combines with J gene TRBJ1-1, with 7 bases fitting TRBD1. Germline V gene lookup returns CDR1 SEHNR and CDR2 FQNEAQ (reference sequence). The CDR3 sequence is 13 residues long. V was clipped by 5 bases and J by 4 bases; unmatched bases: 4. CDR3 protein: CASSQGQITEAFL. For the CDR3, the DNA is TGTGCCAGCAGCCAGGGACAGATCACTGAAGCTTTCCTT.

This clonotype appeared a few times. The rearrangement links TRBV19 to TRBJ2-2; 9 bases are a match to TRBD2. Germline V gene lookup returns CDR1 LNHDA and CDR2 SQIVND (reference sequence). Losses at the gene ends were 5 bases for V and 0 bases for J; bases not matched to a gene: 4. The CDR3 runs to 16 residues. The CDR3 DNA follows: TGTGCCAGTAGTCCTAGCGGGGCCGCGAACACCGGGGAGCTGTTTTTT. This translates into CASSPSGAANTGELFF.

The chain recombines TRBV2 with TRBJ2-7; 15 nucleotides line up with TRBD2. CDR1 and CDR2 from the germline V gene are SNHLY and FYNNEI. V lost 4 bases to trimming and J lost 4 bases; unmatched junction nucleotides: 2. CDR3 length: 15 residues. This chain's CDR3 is CASSGGTSGRYEQYF. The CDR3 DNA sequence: TGTGCCAGCAGTGGGGGGACTAGCGGGAGGTACGAGCAGTACTTC.

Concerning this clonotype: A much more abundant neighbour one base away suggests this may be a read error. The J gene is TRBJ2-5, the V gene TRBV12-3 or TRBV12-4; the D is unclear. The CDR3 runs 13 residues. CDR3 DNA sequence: TGTGCCAGCAGTTTTGGGTTTCCAGAGACCCGGTACTTC. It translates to CASSFGFPETRYF.

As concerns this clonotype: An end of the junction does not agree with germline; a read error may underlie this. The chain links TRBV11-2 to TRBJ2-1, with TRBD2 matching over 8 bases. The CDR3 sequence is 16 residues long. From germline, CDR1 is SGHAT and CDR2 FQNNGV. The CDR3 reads CASSLVETSDYNGQFF. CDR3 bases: TGTGCCAGCAGCCTAGTCGAGACTAGCGACTACAATGGGCAGTTCTTC.

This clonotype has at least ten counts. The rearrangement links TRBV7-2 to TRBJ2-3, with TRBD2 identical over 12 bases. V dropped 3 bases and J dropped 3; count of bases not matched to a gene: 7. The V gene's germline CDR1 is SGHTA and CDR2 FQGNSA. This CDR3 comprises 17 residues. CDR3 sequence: CASSFPLAGGHTDTQYF. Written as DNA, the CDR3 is TGTGCCAGCAGCTTCCCCCTAGCGGGGGGGCATACAGATACGCAGTATTTT.

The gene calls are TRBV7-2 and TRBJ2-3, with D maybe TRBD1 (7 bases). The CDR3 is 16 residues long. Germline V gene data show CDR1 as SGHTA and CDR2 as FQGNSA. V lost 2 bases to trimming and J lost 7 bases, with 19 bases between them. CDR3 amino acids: CASSLRQGGVSNTQYF. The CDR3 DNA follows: TGTGCCAGCAGCTTACGGCAGGGGGGCGTCTCAAATACGCAGTATTTT.

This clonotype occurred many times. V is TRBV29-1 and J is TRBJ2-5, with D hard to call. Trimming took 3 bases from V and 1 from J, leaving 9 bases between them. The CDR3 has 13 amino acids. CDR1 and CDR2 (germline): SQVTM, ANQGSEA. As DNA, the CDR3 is TGCAGCGTTGATCTACGGAGCCAAGAGACCCAGTACTTC. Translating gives CSVDLRSQETQYF.

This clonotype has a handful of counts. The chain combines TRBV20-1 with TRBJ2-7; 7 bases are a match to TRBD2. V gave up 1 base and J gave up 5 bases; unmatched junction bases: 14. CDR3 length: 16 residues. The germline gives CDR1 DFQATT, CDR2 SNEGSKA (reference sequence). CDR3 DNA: TGCAGTGCTAGAGGGGGAGGGGACGGAGGATTTGACGAGCAGTACTTC. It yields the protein CSARGGGDGGFDEQYF.

The CDR3 DNA sequence: TGCGCCAGCAGCCAAGGGGTCGGGGCGGGCTATGGCTACACCTTC. Translated: CASSQGVGAGYGYTF. The V gene is TRBV4-1, the J gene TRBJ1-2, with D maybe TRBD1 (5 bases). Germline CDR1 is MGHRA and CDR2 is YSYEKL. CDR3 length equals 15 residues. V lost 1 base and J 4 bases, leaving 13 bases between the germline ends.

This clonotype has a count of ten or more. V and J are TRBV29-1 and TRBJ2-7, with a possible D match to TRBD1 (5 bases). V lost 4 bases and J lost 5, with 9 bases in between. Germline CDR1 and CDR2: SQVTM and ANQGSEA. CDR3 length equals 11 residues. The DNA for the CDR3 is TGCAGCGTTGTAAGGGGAAACGAGCAGTACTTC. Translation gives CSVVRGNEQYF.

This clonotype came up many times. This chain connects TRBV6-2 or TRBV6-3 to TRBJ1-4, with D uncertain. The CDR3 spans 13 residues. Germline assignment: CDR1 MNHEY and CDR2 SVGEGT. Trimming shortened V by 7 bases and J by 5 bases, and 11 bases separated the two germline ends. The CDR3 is CASKRVRNEKLFF. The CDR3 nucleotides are TGTGCCAGCAAGCGGGTTCGGAATGAAAAACTGTTTTTT.

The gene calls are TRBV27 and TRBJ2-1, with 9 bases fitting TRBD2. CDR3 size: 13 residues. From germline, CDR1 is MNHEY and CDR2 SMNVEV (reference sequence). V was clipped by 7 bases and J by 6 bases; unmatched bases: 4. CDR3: CASTLAGRNEQFF. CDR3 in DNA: TGTGCCAGCACACTAGCGGGCCGCAATGAGCAGTTCTTC.

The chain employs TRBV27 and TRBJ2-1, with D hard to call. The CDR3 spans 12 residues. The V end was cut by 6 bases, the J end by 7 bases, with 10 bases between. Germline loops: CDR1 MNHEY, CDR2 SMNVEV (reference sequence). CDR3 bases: TGTGCCAGCAGCGCCCATGGGAATGAGCAGTTCTTC. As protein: CASSAHGNEQFF.

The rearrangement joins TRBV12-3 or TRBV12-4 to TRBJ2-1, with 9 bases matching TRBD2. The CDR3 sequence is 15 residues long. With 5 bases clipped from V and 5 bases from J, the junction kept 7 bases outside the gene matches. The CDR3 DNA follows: TGTGCCAGCAGTCCGCGGGGGGGCCTCCACAATGAGCAGTTCTTC. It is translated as CASSPRGGLHNEQFF.

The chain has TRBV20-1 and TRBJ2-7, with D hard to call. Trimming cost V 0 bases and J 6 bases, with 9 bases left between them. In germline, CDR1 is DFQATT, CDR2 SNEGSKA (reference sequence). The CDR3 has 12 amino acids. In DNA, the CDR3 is TGCAGTGCTAGAGATTTGGCGTTCGAGCAGTACTTC. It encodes CSARDLAFEQYF.

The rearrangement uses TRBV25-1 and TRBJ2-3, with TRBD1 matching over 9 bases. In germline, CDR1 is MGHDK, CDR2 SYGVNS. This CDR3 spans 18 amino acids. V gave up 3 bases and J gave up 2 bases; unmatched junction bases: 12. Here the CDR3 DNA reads TGTGCCAGCAGTGACCTGGGTCCCGGGACAGGGACCACAGATACGCAGTATTTT. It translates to CASSDLGPGTGTTDTQYF.